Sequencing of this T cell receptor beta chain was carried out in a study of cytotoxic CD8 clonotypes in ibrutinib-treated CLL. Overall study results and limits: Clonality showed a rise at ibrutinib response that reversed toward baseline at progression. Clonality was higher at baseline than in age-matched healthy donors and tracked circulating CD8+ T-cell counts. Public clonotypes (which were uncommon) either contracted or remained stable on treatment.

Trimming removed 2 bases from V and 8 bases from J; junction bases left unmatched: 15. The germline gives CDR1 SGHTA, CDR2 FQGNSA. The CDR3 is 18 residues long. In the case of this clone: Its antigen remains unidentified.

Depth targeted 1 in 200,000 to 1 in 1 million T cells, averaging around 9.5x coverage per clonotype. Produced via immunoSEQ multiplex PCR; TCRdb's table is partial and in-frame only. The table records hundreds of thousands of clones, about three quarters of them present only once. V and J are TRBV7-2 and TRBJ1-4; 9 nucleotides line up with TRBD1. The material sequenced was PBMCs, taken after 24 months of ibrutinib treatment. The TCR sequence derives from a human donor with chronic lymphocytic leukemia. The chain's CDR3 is CASSLNVGTGRVGEKLFF. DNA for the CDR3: TGTGCCAGCAGCTTAAACGTTGGGACAGGGAGAGTAGGGGAAAAACTGTTTTTT.